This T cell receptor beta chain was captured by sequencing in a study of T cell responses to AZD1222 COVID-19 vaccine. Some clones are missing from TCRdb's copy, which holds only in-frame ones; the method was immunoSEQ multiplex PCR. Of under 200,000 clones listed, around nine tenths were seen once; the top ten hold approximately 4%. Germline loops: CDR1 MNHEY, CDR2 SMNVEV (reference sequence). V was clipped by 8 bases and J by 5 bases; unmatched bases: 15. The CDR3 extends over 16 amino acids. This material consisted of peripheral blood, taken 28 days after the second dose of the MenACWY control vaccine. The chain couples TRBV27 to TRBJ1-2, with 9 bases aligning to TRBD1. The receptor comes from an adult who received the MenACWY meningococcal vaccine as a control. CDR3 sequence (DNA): TGTGCCAGCGGATCTGTGTGGGACAGGGCTCTTTATGGCTACACCTTC. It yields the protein CASGSVWDRALYGYTF.